This paragraph reports one T cell receptor (beta chain). The data stem from a study of control samples from healthy donors and cancer patients. The data were produced by immunoSEQ multiplex PCR, yet TCRdb's version contains in-frame clones alone and is incomplete. Counted here are about 100,000 clones, about 88% occurring once; the ten biggest clones make up 18%. Germline V gives CDR1 SGHTA, CDR2 FQGNSA. The CDR3 is made up of 14 amino acids. The germline V and J ends were trimmed by 0 bases and 9 bases, with 12 bases remaining between them. The material sequenced was blood. The rearrangement joins TRBV7-2 to TRBJ2-1, with D perhaps matching TRBD2 (5 bases). This receptor was taken from a woman aged 45-59 years in good health. CDR3 sequence: CASSLALGVGEQFF. The CDR3 DNA sequence: TGTGCCAGCAGCTTAGCGCTCGGGGTGGGTGAGCAGTTCTTC.